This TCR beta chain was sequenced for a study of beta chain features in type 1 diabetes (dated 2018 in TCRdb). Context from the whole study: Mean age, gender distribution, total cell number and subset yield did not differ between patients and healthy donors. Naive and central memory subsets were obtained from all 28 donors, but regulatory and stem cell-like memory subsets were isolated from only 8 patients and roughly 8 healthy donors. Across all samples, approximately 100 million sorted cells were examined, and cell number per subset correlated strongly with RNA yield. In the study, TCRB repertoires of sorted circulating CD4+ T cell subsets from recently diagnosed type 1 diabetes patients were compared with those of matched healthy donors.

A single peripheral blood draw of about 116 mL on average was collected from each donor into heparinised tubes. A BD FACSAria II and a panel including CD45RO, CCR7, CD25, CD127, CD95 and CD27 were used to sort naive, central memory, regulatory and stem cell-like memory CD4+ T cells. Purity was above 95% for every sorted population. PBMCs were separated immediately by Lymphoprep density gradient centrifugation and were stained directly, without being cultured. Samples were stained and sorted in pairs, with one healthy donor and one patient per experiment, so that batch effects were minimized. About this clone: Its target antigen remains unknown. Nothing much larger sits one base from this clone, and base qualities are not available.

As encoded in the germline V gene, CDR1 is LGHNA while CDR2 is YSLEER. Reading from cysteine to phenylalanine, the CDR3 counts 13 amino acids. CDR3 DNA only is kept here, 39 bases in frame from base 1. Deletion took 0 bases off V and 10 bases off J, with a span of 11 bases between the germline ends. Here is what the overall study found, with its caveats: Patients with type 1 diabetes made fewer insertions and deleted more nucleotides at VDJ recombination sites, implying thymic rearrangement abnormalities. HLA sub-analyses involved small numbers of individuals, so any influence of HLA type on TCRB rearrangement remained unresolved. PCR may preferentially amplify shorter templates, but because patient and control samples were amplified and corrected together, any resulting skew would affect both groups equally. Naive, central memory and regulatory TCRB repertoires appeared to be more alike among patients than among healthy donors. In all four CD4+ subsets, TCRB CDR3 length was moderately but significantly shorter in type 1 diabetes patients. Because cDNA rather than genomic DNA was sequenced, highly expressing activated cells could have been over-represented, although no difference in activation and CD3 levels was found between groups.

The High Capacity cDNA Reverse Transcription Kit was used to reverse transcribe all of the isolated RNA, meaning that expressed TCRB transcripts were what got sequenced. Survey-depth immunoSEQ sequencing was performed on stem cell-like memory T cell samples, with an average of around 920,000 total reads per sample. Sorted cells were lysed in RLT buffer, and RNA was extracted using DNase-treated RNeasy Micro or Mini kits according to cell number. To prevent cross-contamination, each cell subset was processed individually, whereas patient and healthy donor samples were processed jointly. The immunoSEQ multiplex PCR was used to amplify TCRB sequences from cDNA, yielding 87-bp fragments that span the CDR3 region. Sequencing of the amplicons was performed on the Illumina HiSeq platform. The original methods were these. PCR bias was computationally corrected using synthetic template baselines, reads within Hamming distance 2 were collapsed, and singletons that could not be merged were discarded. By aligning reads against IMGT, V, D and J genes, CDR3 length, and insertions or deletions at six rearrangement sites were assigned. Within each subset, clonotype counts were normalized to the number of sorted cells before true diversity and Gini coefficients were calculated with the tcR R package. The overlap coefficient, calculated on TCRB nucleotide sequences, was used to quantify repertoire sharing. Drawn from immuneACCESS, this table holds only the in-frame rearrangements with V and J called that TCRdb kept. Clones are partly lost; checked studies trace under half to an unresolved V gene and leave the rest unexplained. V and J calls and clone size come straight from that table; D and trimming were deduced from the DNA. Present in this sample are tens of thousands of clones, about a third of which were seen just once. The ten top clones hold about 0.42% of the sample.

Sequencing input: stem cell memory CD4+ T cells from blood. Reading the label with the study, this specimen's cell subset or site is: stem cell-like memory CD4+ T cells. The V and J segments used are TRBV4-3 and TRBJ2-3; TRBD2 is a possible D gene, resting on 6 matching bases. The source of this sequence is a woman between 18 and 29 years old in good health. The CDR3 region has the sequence CASSQDGRSSQYF. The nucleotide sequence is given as TGCGCCAGCAGCCAAGATGGGAGGAGCTCGCAGTATTTT.